The source of this T cell receptor beta chain is a study of blood T cell repertoires in COVID-19. About the study: Collection of acute and convalescent COVID-19 samples took place in the United States, Italy and Spain. The cDNA or gDNA used as material had been derived from T cells, B-cell-depleted T cells, or PBMCs.

The CDR3 has 16 residues. The V and J ends lost 2 bases and 4 bases, in that order; junction bases with no gene match: 3. Germline CDR1 and CDR2: SGHRS and YFSETQ. Original processing notes: Amplification with reference gene primers provided the estimates of nucleated cell counts. The table came from immunoSEQ multiplex PCR; TCRdb's copy has only in-frame clones and leaves some out. That table furnishes V, J and clone size, whereas the DNA furnished D and trimming. The table records 260,000 or so clones, nearly 90% of them present only once. J is TRBJ2-2 and V is TRBV5-1, with 12 nucleotides matching TRBD2. The sequence derives from a man aged 18 to 29 with active or convalescent COVID-19. Sequenced sample: peripheral blood. CDR3 in amino acids: CASSFLAGGPTGELFF. In nucleotides, the CDR3 is TGCGCCAGCAGCTTCCTAGCGGGGGGGCCCACCGGGGAGCTGTTTTTT.